Given below is one TCR beta chain in context. The antigen is undetermined. CDR1 is LNHDA and CDR2 is SQIVND in the germline V gene (reference sequence). There are 15 residues in the CDR3. With 7 bases removed from V and 1 base from J, the gap between germline ends came to 14 bases. The sample belongs to a study of T cell repertoires in cytomegalovirus infection. TCRdb itself ran the reads through MiXCR, one entry per CDR3 protein. This sample has more than 5,000 distinct CDR3 sequences, with around 52% found just once. Sample: PBMCs, sequenced either directly or after in vitro stimulation (not recorded which). The origin of this receptor is a human donor in good health (CMV status not recorded). Some clones in this sample may be carry-over from other donors' samples. This chain links TRBV19 with TRBJ1-5, with a tentative D call TRBD1 (5 bases). The CDR3 coding sequence is TGTGCCAGTATTACGGACAACGCGAGCAATCAGCCCCAGCATTTT. This sequence encodes CASITDNASNQPQHF.